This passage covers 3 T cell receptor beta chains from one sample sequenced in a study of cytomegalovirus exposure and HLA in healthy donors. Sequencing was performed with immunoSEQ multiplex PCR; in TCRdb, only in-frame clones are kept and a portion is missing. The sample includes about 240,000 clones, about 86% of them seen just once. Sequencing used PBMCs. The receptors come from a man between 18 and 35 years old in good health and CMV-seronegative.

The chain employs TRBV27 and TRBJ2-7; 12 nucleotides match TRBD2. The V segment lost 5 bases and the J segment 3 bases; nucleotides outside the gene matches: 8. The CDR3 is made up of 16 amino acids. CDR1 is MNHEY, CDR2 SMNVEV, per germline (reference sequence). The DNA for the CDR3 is TGTGCCAGCAGTCCGTCTAGCGGGAGGGCCCGCTACGAGCAGTACTTC. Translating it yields CASSPSSGRARYEQYF.

CDR3 DNA sequence: TGTGCCAGCATTACAGCCCTCAGCTCCTACGAGCAGTACTTC. Protein product: CASITALSSYEQYF. The chain recombines TRBV28 with TRBJ2-7; the D is unclear. The CDR3 covers 14 residues. The germline gives CDR1 MDHEN, CDR2 SYDVKM. Trimming took 7 bases from V and 0 from J, leaving 13 bases between them.

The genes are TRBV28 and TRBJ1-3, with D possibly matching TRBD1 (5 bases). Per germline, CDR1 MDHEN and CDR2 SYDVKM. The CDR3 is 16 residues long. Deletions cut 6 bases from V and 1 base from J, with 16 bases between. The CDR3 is CASSRPTRGSGNTIYF. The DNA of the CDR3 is TGTGCCAGCAGCCGGCCTACAAGGGGATCTGGAAACACCATATATTTT. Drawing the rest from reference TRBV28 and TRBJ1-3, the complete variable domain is DVKVTQSSRYLVKRTGEKVFLECVQDMDHENMFWYRQDPGLGLRLIYFSYDVKMKEKGDIPEGYSVSREKKERFSLILESASTNQTSMYLCASSRPTRGSGNTIYFGEGSWLTVV.